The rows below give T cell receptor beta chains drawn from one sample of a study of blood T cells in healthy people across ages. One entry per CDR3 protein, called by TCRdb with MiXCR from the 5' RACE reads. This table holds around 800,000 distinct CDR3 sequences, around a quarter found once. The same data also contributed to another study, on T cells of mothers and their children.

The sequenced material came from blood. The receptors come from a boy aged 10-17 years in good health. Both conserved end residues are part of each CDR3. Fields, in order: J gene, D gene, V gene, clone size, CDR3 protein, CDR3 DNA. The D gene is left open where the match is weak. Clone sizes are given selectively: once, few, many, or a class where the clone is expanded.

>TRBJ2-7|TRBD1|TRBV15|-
CATSRDGDSTYEQYF
TGTGCCACCAGCAGAGATGGGGACAGCACCTACGAGCAGTACTTC
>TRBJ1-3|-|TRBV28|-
CASSLGTQSSGNTIYF
TGTGCCAGCAGTTTGGGTACACAGAGCTCTGGAAACACCATATATTTT
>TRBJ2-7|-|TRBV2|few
CASLQEFYEQYF
TGTGCCAGCCTACAGGAATTCTACGAGCAGTACTTC
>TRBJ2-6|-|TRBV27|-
CASSVMTGSGANVLTF
TGTGCCAGCAGTGTAATGACAGGCTCTGGGGCCAACGTCCTGACTTTC
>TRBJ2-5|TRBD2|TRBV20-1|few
CSARAGVGMETQYF
TGCAGTGCAAGAGCGGGGGTAGGGATGGAGACCCAGTACTTC
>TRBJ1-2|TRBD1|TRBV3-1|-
CASSHSDRGNYGYTF
TGTGCCAGCAGCCACTCGGACAGGGGTAACTATGGCTACACCTTC
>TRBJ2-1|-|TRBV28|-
CASSLSRVDYNEQLF
TGTGCCAGCAGTTTATCCAGGGTTGACTACAATGAGCAGCTCTTC
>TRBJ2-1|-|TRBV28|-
CASSLRAESYNEQFF
TGTGCCAGCAGTTTAAGGGCGGAATCCTACAATGAGCAGTTCTTC
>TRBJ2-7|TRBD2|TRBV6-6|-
CASKRLAGEYEQYF
TGTGCCAGCAAGAGACTAGCGGGGGAGTACGAGCAGTACTTC
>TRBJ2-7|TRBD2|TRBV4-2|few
CASSLGLDIYEQYF
TGTGCCAGCAGCCTGGGACTAGATATCTACGAGCAGTACTTC
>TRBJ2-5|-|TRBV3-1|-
CASSFVAAETQYF
TGTGCCAGCAGCTTCGTAGCGGCAGAGACCCAGTACTTC
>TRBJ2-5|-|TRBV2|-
CASSEVAGYGETQYF
TGTGCCAGCAGTGAGGTGGCGGGCTATGGGGAGACCCAGTACTTC
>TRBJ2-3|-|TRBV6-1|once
CASKGLGTDTQYF
TGTGCCAGCAAGGGACTTGGCACAGATACGCAGTATTTT
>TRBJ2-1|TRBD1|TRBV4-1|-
CASSSPWTGMDEQFF
TGCGCCAGCAGCTCGCCCTGGACAGGGATGGATGAGCAGTTCTTC
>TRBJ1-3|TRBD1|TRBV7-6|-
CASSFGTEGNTIYF
TGTGCCAGCAGCTTCGGGACAGAGGGTAACACCATATATTTT
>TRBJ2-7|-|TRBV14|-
CASSQDKLSKIYEQYF
TGTGCCAGCAGCCAAGATAAATTGAGCAAAATCTACGAGCAGTACTTC
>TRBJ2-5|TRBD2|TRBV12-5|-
CASGRASGATYGQYF
TGTGCTAGTGGCCGTGCGAGCGGGGCAACCTACGGGCAGTACTTC
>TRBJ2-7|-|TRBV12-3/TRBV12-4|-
CASRGAPYEQYF
TGTGCCAGCAGGGGGGCTCCCTACGAGCAGTACTTC
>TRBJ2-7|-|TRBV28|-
CASSPLGAVEQYF
TGTGCCAGCAGTCCCCTCGGGGCAGTCGAGCAGTACTTC
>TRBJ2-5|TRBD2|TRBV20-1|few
CSAEEGVQRGQETQYF
TGCAGTGCTGAGGAAGGGGTCCAGCGGGGTCAAGAGACCCAGTACTTC
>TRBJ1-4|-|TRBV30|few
CAWSVVQSGEKLFF
TGTGCCTGGAGTGTTGTCCAATCAGGTGAAAAACTGTTTTTT
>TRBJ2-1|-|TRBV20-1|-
CSASRTHNNEQFF
TGCAGTGCTAGCCGGACCCATAACAATGAGCAGTTCTTC
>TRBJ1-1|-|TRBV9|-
CASSVDPSNTEAFF
TGTGCCAGCAGCGTAGACCCCTCGAACACTGAAGCTTTCTTT
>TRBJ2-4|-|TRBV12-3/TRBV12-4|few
CASSFWGAAKNIQYF
TGTGCCAGCAGTTTTTGGGGCGCGGCCAAAAACATTCAGTACTTC
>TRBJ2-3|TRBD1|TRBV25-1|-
CASKGTVDTQYF
TGTGCCAGCAAAGGGACAGTAGATACGCAGTATTTT
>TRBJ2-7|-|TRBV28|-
CASSAPLLVPEGYEQYF
TGTGCCAGCAGTGCACCCCTCTTGGTCCCTGAGGGCTACGAGCAGTACTTC
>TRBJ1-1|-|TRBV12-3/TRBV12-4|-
CASSRRRTEAFF
TGTGCCAGCAGCCGCCGACGGACTGAAGCTTTCTTT
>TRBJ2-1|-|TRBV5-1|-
CASSLEQVGRYEQFF
TGCGCCAGCAGCTTGGAACAGGTTGGCCGGTATGAGCAGTTCTTC
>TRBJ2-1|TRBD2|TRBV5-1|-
CASKGLAGENNEQFF
TGCGCCAGCAAGGGACTAGCGGGGGAAAACAATGAGCAGTTCTTC
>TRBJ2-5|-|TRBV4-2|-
CASSQLGVRETQYF
TGTGCCAGCAGCCAACTAGGGGTCCGGGAGACCCAGTACTTC
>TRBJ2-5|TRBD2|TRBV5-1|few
CASSPGPAGLETQYF
TGCGCCAGCAGCCCGGGACCAGCGGGGTTGGAGACCCAGTACTTC
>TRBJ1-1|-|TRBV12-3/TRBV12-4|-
CASTQRTEAFF
TGTGCCAGTACGCAGAGAACTGAAGCTTTCTTT
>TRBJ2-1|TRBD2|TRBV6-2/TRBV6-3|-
CASSYPGGLRNNEQFF
TGTGCCAGCAGTTACCCGGGGGGGCTTAGAAACAATGAGCAGTTCTTC
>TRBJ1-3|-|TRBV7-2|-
CASSFLQFPSGNTIYF
TGTGCCAGCAGCTTTCTCCAGTTCCCCTCTGGAAACACCATATATTTT
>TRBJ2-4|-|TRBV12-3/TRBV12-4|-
CASSLRPRQWADIQYF
TGTGCCAGCAGTTTACGGCCACGCCAATGGGCGGACATTCAGTACTTC
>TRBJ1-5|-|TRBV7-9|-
CASSLSLQPQHF
TGTGCCAGCAGCCTTAGTCTACAGCCCCAGCATTTT